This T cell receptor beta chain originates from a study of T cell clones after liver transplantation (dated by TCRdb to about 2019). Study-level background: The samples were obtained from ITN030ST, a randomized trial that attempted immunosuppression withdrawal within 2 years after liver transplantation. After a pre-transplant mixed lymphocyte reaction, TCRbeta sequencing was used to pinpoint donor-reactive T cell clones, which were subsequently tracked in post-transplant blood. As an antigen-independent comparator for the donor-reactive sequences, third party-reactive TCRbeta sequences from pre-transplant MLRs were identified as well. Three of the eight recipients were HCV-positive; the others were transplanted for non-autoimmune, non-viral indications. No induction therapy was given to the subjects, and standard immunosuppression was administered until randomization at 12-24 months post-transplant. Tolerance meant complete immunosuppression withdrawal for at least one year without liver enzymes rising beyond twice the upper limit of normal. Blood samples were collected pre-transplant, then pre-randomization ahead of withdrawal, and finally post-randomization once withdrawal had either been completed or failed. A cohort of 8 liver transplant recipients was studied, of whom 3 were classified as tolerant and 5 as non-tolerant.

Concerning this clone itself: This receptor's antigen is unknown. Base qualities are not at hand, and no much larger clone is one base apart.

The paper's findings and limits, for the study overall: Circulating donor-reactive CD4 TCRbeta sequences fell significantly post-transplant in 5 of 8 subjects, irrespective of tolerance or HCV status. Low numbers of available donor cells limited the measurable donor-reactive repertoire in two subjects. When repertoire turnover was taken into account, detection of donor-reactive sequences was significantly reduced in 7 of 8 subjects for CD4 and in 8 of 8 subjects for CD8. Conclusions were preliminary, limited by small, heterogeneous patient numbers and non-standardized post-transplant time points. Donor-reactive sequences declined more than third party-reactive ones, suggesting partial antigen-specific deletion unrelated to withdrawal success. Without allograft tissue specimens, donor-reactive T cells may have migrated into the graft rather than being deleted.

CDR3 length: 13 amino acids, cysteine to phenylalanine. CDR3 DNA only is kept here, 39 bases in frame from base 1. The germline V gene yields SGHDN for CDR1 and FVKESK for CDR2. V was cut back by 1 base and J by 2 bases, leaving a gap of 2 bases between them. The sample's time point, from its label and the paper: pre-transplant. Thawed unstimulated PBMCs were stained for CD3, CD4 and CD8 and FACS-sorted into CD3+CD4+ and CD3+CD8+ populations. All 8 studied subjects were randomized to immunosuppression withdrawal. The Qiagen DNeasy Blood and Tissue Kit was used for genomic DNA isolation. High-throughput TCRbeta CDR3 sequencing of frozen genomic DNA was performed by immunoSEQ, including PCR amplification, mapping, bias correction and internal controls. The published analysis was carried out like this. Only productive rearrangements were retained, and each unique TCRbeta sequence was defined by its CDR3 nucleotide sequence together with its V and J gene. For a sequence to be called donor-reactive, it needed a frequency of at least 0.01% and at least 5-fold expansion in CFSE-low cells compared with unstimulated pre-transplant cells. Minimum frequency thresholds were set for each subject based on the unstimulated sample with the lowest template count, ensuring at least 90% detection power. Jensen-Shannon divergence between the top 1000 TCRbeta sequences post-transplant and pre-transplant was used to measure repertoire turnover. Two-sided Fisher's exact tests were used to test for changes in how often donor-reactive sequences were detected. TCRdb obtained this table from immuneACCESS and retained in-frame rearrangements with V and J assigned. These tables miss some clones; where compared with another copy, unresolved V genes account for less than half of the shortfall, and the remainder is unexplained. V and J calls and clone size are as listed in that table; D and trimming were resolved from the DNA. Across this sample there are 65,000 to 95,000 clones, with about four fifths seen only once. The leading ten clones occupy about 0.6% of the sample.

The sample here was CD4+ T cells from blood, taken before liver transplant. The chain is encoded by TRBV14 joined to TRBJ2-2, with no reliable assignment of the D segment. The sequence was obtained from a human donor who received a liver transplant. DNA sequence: TGTGCCAGCAGCCAAGTTAACACCGGGGAGCTGTTTTTT. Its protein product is CASSQVNTGELFF.